The source of this T cell receptor (beta chain) is a study of blood T cell repertoires in COVID-19. At the level of the study: COVID-19 samples, acute and convalescent, were from the United States, Italy and Spain.

Profiling relied on immunoSEQ multiplex PCR, and the TCRdb table lists in-frame clones only, not all of them. Found here are over 300,000 clones, approximately 89% of them singletons; the top ten hold roughly 8.9%. Residents of approximately 25 US areas, aged roughly 18 to 89 years, made up the participants. Clinical histories supplied by participants themselves formed the basis of cohort assignment. Germline CDR1 reads SGHNT; CDR2 reads YENEEA. Trimming took 3 bases from V and 3 from J, leaving 11 bases between them. The CDR3 covers 14 residues. This chain links TRBV11-3 with TRBJ1-1; weak D call: TRBD1 (5 bases). The clonotype was recovered from a woman between 40 and 55 years old who had recovered from COVID-19. The sample comprised PBMCs or T cells enriched from blood (not recorded which). The CDR3 nucleotides are TGTGCCAGCAGCTTCGGGGGTTCGGACACTGAAGCTTTCTTT. Translation: CASSFGGSDTEAFF.